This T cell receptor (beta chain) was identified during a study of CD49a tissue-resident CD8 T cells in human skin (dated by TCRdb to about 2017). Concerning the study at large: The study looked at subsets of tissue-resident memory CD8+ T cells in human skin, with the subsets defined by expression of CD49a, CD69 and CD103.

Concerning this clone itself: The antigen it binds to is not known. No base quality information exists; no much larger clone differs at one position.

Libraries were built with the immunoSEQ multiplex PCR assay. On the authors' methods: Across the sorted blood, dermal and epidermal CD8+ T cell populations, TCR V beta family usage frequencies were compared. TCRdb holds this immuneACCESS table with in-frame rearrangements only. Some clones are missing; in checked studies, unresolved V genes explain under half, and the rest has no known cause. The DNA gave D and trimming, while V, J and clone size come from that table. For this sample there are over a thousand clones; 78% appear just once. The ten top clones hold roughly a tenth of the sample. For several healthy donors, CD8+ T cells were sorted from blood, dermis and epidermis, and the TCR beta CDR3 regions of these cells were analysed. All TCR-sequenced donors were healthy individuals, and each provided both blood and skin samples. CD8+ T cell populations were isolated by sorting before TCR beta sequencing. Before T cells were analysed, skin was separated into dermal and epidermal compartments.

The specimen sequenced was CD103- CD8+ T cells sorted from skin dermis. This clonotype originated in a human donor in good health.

CDR3 region: CASSIDRGLASEQYF. The nucleotide sequence reads as follows: TGTGCCAGTAGTATAGATAGGGGACTAGCGTCCGAGCAGTACTTC. Recombination linked TRBV19 to TRBJ2-7, with 10 central nucleotides matching TRBD2. Including the terminal cysteine and phenylalanine, the CDR3 comprises 15 residues. Only the CDR3 part of the read is kept: 45 bases, read in frame from the first base. Trimmed from V: 0 bases; trimmed from J: 6 bases; junction bases lacking a gene match: 5. Reading the germline V gene (reference sequence) gives CDR1 LNHDA and CDR2 SQIVND.